The next 32 T cell receptor beta chains were all read from a single sample in a study of robustness of blood B and T cell sequencing. The cDNA carried a universal priming site added by a 5' template-switch oligo. A 12-nucleotide random UMI in the template-switch oligo labeled every cDNA molecule. One entry per CDR3 protein results from TCRdb running MiXCR on the PCR reads. The sample contains approximately 3,500 distinct CDR3 sequences, approximately 54% of which appear only once. The template for TCR beta quantification was mRNA, not genomic DNA. The sample was peripheral blood. These receptors were collected from a human donor in good health.

The rearrangement links TRBV2 to TRBJ2-1; 7 bases agree with TRBD1. Germline loops: CDR1 SNHLY, CDR2 FYNNEI. The V segment lost 1 base and the J segment 5 bases; nucleotides outside the gene matches: 11. The CDR3 extends over 17 amino acids. The chain's CDR3 is CASSEDGTGTENNEQFF. The CDR3 DNA reads as TGTGCCAGCAGTGAAGATGGGACCGGGACAGAGAACAATGAGCAGTTCTTC.

This clonotype has only a few counts. The gene calls are TRBV29-1 and TRBJ2-7, with D maybe TRBD1 (5 bases). The CDR3 is 13 amino acids. V gave up 1 base and J gave up 2 bases, with 9 bases separating them. Germline loops: CDR1 SQVTM, CDR2 ANQGSEA. The CDR3 loop is CSVEVQGTYEQYF. DNA for the CDR3: TGCAGCGTTGAAGTCCAGGGTACCTACGAGCAGTACTTC.

This clonotype appeared a few times. The chain couples TRBV7-8 to TRBJ1-5; D is possibly TRBD1 (5 bases). The CDR3 loop spans 16 amino acids. CDR1 and CDR2 (germline): SGHVS, FQNEAQ. The germline V and J ends were trimmed by 2 bases and 6 bases, with 17 bases remaining between them. CDR3 loop: CASSLRVEGNPQPQHF. DNA for the CDR3: TGTGCCAGCAGCTTAAGGGTCGAGGGGAATCCTCAGCCCCAGCATTTT.

V is TRBV5-6 and J is TRBJ1-4; D is perhaps TRBD1 (5 bases). Deletions cut 4 bases from V and 5 bases from J, with 12 bases between. Per germline, CDR1 SGHDT and CDR2 YYEEEE. This CDR3 contains 14 residues. The CDR3 DNA follows: TGTGCCAGCAGCCTCGGGACGTCGAATGAAAAACTGTTTTTT. It is translated as CASSLGTSNEKLFF.

The J gene is TRBJ1-1, the V gene TRBV29-1; tentative D call: TRBD1 (5 bases). The V gene's germline CDR1 is SQVTM and CDR2 ANQGSEA. The CDR3 covers 12 residues. V dropped 4 bases and J dropped 2 bases, with 8 bases sitting between them. This CDR3 is CSVGGTNTEAFF. The CDR3 DNA reads as TGCAGCGTTGGTGGGACCAACACTGAAGCTTTCTTT.

This clonotype has more than one count but fewer than ten. The gene calls are TRBV3-1 and TRBJ2-1; 8 nucleotides match TRBD2. The V gene end was trimmed by 1 base and the J gene end by 8 bases; junction bases not matched to a gene: 4. Germline V gives CDR1 LGHDT, CDR2 YNNKEL (reference sequence). This CDR3 spans 14 amino acids. The CDR3 loop reads CASSQGAGGYEQFF. The CDR3 coding sequence is TGTGCCAGCAGCCAAGGGGCGGGAGGCTATGAGCAGTTCTTC.

The rearrangement links TRBV5-6 to TRBJ2-7, with 9 bases identical to TRBD1. This CDR3 has 14 amino acids. The V gene's germline CDR1 is SGHDT and CDR2 YYEEEE. J gave up 4 bases and V 4 bases, and 6 bases lay outside the gene matches. The CDR3 sequence: CASSMGQGWYEQYF. In DNA, the CDR3 is TGTGCCAGCAGCATGGGACAGGGTTGGTACGAGCAGTACTTC.

The chain recombines TRBV24-1 with TRBJ1-1; D not certain. Deletions cut 8 bases from V and 11 bases from J, with 17 bases between. This CDR3 region has 12 residues. Per the germline V gene, CDR1 is KGHDR and CDR2 is SFDVKD. The CDR3 DNA reads as TGTGCCACCATTAGGATCAACCGGGGTGCTTTCTTT. It codes for CATIRINRGAFF.

This chain links TRBV20-1 with TRBJ1-2; tentative D call: TRBD1 (5 bases). Germline CDR1 DFQATT, CDR2 SNEGSKA (reference sequence). The CDR3 sequence is 13 residues long. Trimming pared 5 bases from V and 0 bases from J, leaving 10 bases between. The CDR3 nucleotides read TGCAGTGCTCCCCAGACAGCTAACTATGGCTACACCTTC. This codes for CSAPQTANYGYTF.

The sample holds a few counts of this clonotype. CDR3 nucleotides: TGTGCCAGCTACGGACCGCTCGGCGAGCAGTACTTC. This sequence encodes CASYGPLGEQYF. The chain recombines TRBV6-5 with TRBJ2-7, with D uncertain. The CDR3 has 12 amino acids. V was cut by 8 bases and J by 6 bases, with 14 bases left in between. The germline gives CDR1 MNHEY, CDR2 SVGAGI.

The chain links TRBV10-3 to TRBJ1-2; D is undetermined. The V end was cut by 6 bases, the J end by 0 bases, with 14 bases between. This CDR3 contains 15 residues. The germline V gene has CDR1 ENHRY and CDR2 SYGVKD. The CDR3 DNA is TGTGCCATCAGCTTTAAGCGGCGCGCTAACTATGGCTACACCTTC. This encodes CAISFKRRANYGYTF.

V usage is TRBV7-6 and J usage is TRBJ1-2; D might be TRBD1 (5 bases). This CDR3 contains 15 residues. Trimming pared 5 bases from V and 1 base from J, leaving 14 bases between. The germline CDR1 and CDR2 sequences are SGHVS and FNYEAQ. CDR3 DNA sequence: TGTGCCAGCAGCCCGATAATGACAGTTAACTATGGCTACACCTTC. This sequence encodes CASSPIMTVNYGYTF.

The chain joins TRBV5-1 to TRBJ2-2; unclear D gene. The CDR3 totals 12 residues. CDR1 is SGHRS and CDR2 is YFSETQ in the germline V gene. The V end was cut by 1 base, the J end by 8 bases, with 6 bases between. CDR3 residues: CASSLNQGELFF. The CDR3 coding sequence is TGCGCCAGCAGCTTGAACCAAGGGGAGCTGTTTTTT. Looking up the rest from reference TRBV5-1 and TRBJ2-2 gives the full variable domain: KAGVTQTPRYLIKTRGQQVTLSCSPISGHRSVSWYQQTPGQGLQFLFEYFSETQRNKGNFPGRFSGRQFSNSRSEMNVSTLELGDSALYLCASSLNQGELFFGEGSRLTVL.

The chain employs TRBV2 and TRBJ2-2, with no clear D. The germline V gene encodes CDR1 SNHLY and CDR2 FYNNEI. Trimming left V 5 bases short and J 8 bases short, with 12 bases between. The CDR3 runs 13 residues. This chain's CDR3 is CASSRIENGELFF. In DNA form, the CDR3 reads TGTGCCAGCAGTCGAATCGAGAATGGGGAGCTGTTTTTT.

This clonotype appeared a few times. The V gene is TRBV11-2, the J gene TRBJ2-4; the match to TRBD2 covers 7 bases. This CDR3 region has 15 residues. CDR1 and CDR2 from the germline V gene are SGHAT and FQNNGV. V lost 3 bases and J lost 0; bases outside the gene matches: 2. The CDR3: CASSFSGVAKNIQYF. The CDR3 nucleotides read TGTGCCAGCAGCTTCAGCGGGGTAGCCAAAAACATTCAGTACTTC.

The rearrangement uses TRBV14 and TRBJ2-1, with 9 bases matching TRBD1. Germline V gene sequence: CDR1 SGHDN, CDR2 FVKESK. V trimming: 4 bases; J trimming: 5 bases; junction bases outside the gene matches: 9. This CDR3 comprises 16 residues. CDR3 sequence: CASSPLPGQGDNEQFF. Written as DNA, the CDR3 is TGTGCCAGCAGCCCACTACCGGGACAGGGAGACAATGAGCAGTTCTTC.

Only a few counts were recorded for this clonotype. The V gene is TRBV6-6, the J gene TRBJ1-4; 9 bases are a match to TRBD1. The V gene's germline CDR1 is MNHNY and CDR2 SVGAGI (reference sequence). Trimming at V came to 7 bases and at J to 10 bases, leaving 10 bases not matched to a gene. This CDR3 has 14 residues. CDR3 region: CASKLTGGVRKLFF. The CDR3 nucleotides are TGTGCCAGCAAGTTAACAGGGGGCGTGAGAAAACTGTTTTTT.

The rearrangement uses TRBV10-3 and TRBJ2-1, with 8 bases identical to TRBD2. V trimming: 8 bases; J trimming: 5 bases; junction bases outside the gene matches: 14. The germline CDR1 and CDR2 sequences are ENHRY and SYGVKD. This CDR3 comprises 16 residues. CDR3 region: CAIRGMYSGRDNEQFF. DNA for the CDR3: TGTGCCATCCGGGGGATGTACAGCGGGAGAGACAATGAGCAGTTCTTC.

The CDR3 reads CASSLEWNPNNEQFF. The CDR3 DNA reads as TGCGCCAGCAGCTTGGAGTGGAACCCTAACAATGAGCAGTTCTTC. The V gene is TRBV5-1, the J gene TRBJ2-1; D uncertain. Per germline, CDR1 SGHRS and CDR2 YFSETQ. This CDR3 is 15 amino acids long. V was shortened by 0 bases and J by 5 bases, with 12 bases between the two germline ends.

This chain uses TRBV12-3 or TRBV12-4 with TRBJ2-7, with 7 bases fitting TRBD1. The CDR3 contains 14 residues. V lost 3 bases, J lost 3 bases, and 5 bases stayed unmatched. The CDR3 is CASSFWDRNYEQYF. The CDR3 DNA follows: TGTGCCAGCAGTTTCTGGGACAGAAACTACGAGCAGTACTTC.

This chain uses TRBV20-1 with TRBJ2-1; 9 nucleotides line up with TRBD1. In germline, CDR1 is DFQATT, CDR2 SNEGSKA (reference sequence). V gave up 6 bases and J gave up 6 bases; unmatched junction bases: 9. This CDR3 is built from 14 residues. The CDR3 bases are TGCAGTGCGAGTCCGGTGACAGGGGGCAATGAGCAGTTCTTC. This translates into CSASPVTGGNEQFF.

The chain uses TRBV5-1 and TRBJ2-5; D gene unclear. Germline V CDR1 and CDR2: SGHRS, YFSETQ. The V end lost 1 base, the J end lost 10 bases, and 14 bases lay between the germline ends. This CDR3 is 13 amino acids long. The DNA of the CDR3 is TGCGCCAGCAGCTTGATAGTGGACCTCGGCCAGTACTTC. Amino acids: CASSLIVDLGQYF.

This clonotype occurred a few times. The V and J genes are TRBV7-8 and TRBJ1-3; D uncertain. Germline CDR1 and CDR2: SGHVS and FQNEAQ. CDR3 size: 14 residues. Trimming shortened V by 4 bases and J by 0 bases, and 7 bases separated the two germline ends. The CDR3 here is CASSSVPSGNTIYF. In DNA form, the CDR3 reads TGTGCCAGCAGCTCCGTCCCCTCTGGAAACACCATATATTTT.

This chain uses TRBV6-2 or TRBV6-3 with TRBJ2-7; D gene unclear. Trimming shortened V by 3 bases and J by 1 base, and 7 bases separated the two germline ends. The CDR3 totals 13 residues. From germline, CDR1 is MNHEY and CDR2 SVGEGT. CDR3 DNA sequence: TGTGCCAGCAGTTATAGGAAATCCTACGAGCAGTACTTC. Its protein is CASSYRKSYEQYF.

The chain recombines TRBV10-3 with TRBJ2-1; 11 nucleotides align to TRBD1. The CDR3 runs 14 residues. Germline CDR1 is ENHRY and CDR2 is SYGVKD. V lost 2 bases to trimming and J lost 10 bases; unmatched junction nucleotides: 4. CDR3 amino acids: CAISEGQGAREQFF. CDR3 DNA sequence: TGTGCCATCAGTGAGGGACAGGGGGCGCGGGAGCAGTTCTTC.

This clonotype showed up just a few times. The chain carries TRBV2 and TRBJ2-3; perhaps TRBD2 as D (5 bases). Germline V gene data show CDR1 as SNHLY and CDR2 as FYNNEI. V gave up 3 bases and J gave up 4 bases, with 8 bases separating them. CDR3 size: 13 residues. This CDR3 is CASSDGGSDTQYF. CDR3 nucleotides: TGTGCCAGCAGTGACGGAGGCTCAGATACGCAGTATTTT. Combining the CDR3 with reference TRBV2 and TRBJ2-3 gives the whole variable domain EPEVTQTPSHQVTQMGQEVILRCVPISNHLYFYWYRQILGQKVEFLVSFYNNEISEKSEIFDDQFSVERPDGSNFTLKIRSTKLEDSAMYFCASSDGGSDTQYFGPGTRLTVL.

This rearrangement joins TRBV18 to TRBJ2-1, with D maybe TRBD2 (5 bases). The germline CDR1 and CDR2 sequences are KGHSH and LQKENI. V dropped 2 bases and J dropped 10 bases, with 12 bases sitting between them. CDR3 length: 13 amino acids. The CDR3 region has the DNA TGTGCCAGCTCACCATCTCCGGGGAAGGAGCAGTTCTTC. Its protein is CASSPSPGKEQFF.

V is TRBV6-2 or TRBV6-3 and J is TRBJ2-2, with D possibly TRBD2 on 7 matching bases. In germline, CDR1 is MNHEY, CDR2 SVGEGT. V gave up 8 bases and J gave up 7 bases, with 17 bases separating them. The CDR3 has 14 amino acids. The CDR3 here is CASSRGGAGGELFF. CDR3 in DNA: TGTGCCAGCTCTAGAGGGGGGGCCGGCGGGGAGCTGTTTTTT.

This clonotype has just a few counts. J is TRBJ2-7 and V is TRBV19; D unresolved. Trimming removed 4 bases at V and 3 bases at J, with 4 bases between. Per germline, CDR1 LNHDA and CDR2 SQIVND (reference sequence). The CDR3 loop spans 11 amino acids. CDR3 residues: CASSNHYEQYF. Written as DNA, the CDR3 is TGTGCCAGTAGTAACCACTACGAGCAGTACTTC.

The chain uses TRBV5-1 and TRBJ2-7, with a possible D match to TRBD2 (6 bases). The CDR3 has 12 residues. Germline-derived CDR1 and CDR2 are SGHRS and YFSETQ. Trimming left V 5 bases short and J 5 bases short, with 11 bases between. CDR3 DNA: TGCGCCAGCAGTTTCGGGGGTAACGAGCAGTACTTC. Translating gives CASSFGGNEQYF.

In its sample, this clonotype is hyperexpanded. The rearrangement links TRBV18 to TRBJ1-4, with 11 bases identical to TRBD1. J was trimmed by 7 bases and V by 6 bases; bases with no gene match: 4. Germline CDR1 is KGHSH and CDR2 is LQKENI. The CDR3 is 14 residues long. The DNA of the CDR3 is TGTGCCAGCTCTCCGGGACAGGGGGGTGAAAAACTGTTTTTT. Encoded protein: CASSPGQGGEKLFF. Drawing the rest from reference TRBV18 and TRBJ1-4, the complete variable domain is NAGVMQNPRHLVRRRGQEARLRCSPMKGHSHVYWYRQLPEEGLKFMVYLQKENIIDESGMPKERFSAEFPKEGPSILRIQQVVRGDSAAYFCASSPGQGGEKLFFGSGTQLSVL.

In nucleotides, the CDR3 is TGCAGCGTTGAGGGGACAGGGTTTCGTGAGCAGTTCTTC. Its translation: CSVEGTGFREQFF. The rearrangement uses TRBV29-1 and TRBJ2-1; TRBD1 matches at 9 bases. Germline CDR1 and CDR2: SQVTM and ANQGSEA. This CDR3 contains 13 residues. With 3 bases clipped from V and 9 bases from J, the junction kept 6 bases outside the gene matches.